The sample holds one count of the clone carrying this T cell receptor (beta chain). The antigen is not known. Deletions cut 1 base from V and 4 bases from J, with 7 bases between. Germline loops: CDR1 SGHDT, CDR2 YYEEEE. The CDR3 is 13 residues long. These data come from a study of OX40 agonist ivuxolimab in advanced cancers. Study outcomes and limitations: CD4+ T cells averaged fewer expanded clones than CD8+ T cells.

The repertoire was sequenced with immunoSEQ multiplex PCR; TCRdb's copy has only in-frame clones and lacks some. The table has 100,000 or so clones, about nine tenths seen once. This receptor was identified in an adult with an advanced solid tumor such as melanoma, head and neck, liver or kidney cancer. V gene TRBV5-6 combines with J gene TRBJ2-3, with TRBD1 as a possible D gene (5 bases). The input for sequencing was CD4+ or CD8+ T cells sorted from blood, taken in a trial of the OX40 agonist ivuxolimab. The CDR3 protein is CASSLRGSDTQYF. The CDR3 DNA sequence: TGTGCCAGCAGCTTGAGGGGATCAGATACGCAGTATTTT. Full variable domain (outside the CDR3, taken from reference TRBV5-6 and TRBJ2-3): DAGVTQSPTHLIKTRGQQVTLRCSPKSGHDTVSWYQQALGQGPQFIFQYYEEEERQRGNFPDRFSGHQFPNYSSELNVNALLLGDSALYLCASSLRGSDTQYFGPGTRLTVL.